These T cell receptor beta chains were read from a single sample in a study of CD8 T cells in ankylosing spondylitis. One entry per CDR3 protein results from TCRdb running MiXCR on the 5' RACE reads. The sample lists 200,000 to 250,000 distinct CDR3 sequences, 30% to 40% occurring once. Sequenced sample: blood, either unsorted or a sorted T cell fraction (not recorded which). The receptors originated from a male donor with ankylosing spondylitis or in good health (not recorded which). CDR3s include the opening cysteine and the closing phenylalanine or tryptophan. D genes are given only for firm matches. Some rows have no size entry. The others give once, few or many, or a class for an expanded clone.

V gene	CDR3 length	clone size	J gene	D gene	CDR3 protein	CDR3 DNA
TRBV20-1	15	many	TRBJ1-3	.	CSARGTLRSGNTIYF	TGCAGTGCTCGGGGGACGTTACGCTCTGGAAACACCATATATTTT
TRBV15	18	.	TRBJ1-2	.	CATSRERLARATNYGYTF	TGTGCCACCAGCAGAGAACGGCTCGCCAGGGCCACTAACTATGGCTACACCTTC
TRBV12-3/TRBV12-4	13	.	TRBJ2-3	.	CASSASGTDTQYF	TGTGCCAGCAGTGCCAGTGGCACAGATACGCAGTATTTT
TRBV13	16	.	TRBJ2-1	.	CASSSPGTGLDNEQFF	TGTGCCAGCAGCTCTCCCGGGACTGGTCTGGACAATGAGCAGTTCTTC
TRBV4-2	14	.	TRBJ1-1	.	CASSQVTGYTEAFF	TGTGCCAGCAGCCAAGTAACAGGGTACACTGAAGCTTTCTTT
TRBV28	16	.	TRBJ2-3	TRBD2	CASSLIGGEDTDTQYF	TGTGCCAGCAGTTTAATTGGGGGGGAGGACACAGATACGCAGTATTTT
TRBV6-1	13	.	TRBJ1-1	TRBD1	CASSRRGHTEAFF	TGTGCCAGCAGCCGCAGGGGGCATACTGAAGCTTTCTTT
TRBV15	16	few	TRBJ1-4	.	CATSRDRVATNEKLFF	TGTGCCACCAGCAGAGATCGCGTTGCAACTAATGAAAAACTGTTTTTT
TRBV15	15	.	TRBJ2-2	.	CATSRARLTAGELFF	TGTGCCACCAGCAGGGCACGTCTTACGGCCGGGGAGCTGTTTTTT
TRBV20-1	14	.	TRBJ2-1	.	CSAPPGTKNNEQFF	TGCAGTGCTCCCCCCGGGACAAAGAACAATGAGCAGTTCTTC
TRBV20-1	14	many	TRBJ2-7	.	CSARGPGSSYEQYF	TGCAGTGCTAGAGGGCCCGGCTCCTCCTACGAGCAGTACTTC
TRBV12-3/TRBV12-4	14	.	TRBJ2-1	.	CASSFRGFYNEQFF	TGTGCCAGCAGTTTTAGGGGATTCTACAATGAGCAGTTCTTC
TRBV4-1	14	.	TRBJ2-3	.	CASSLSWGRDTQYF	TGCGCCAGCAGCCTTTCATGGGGCAGGGATACGCAGTATTTT
TRBV29-1	12	many	TRBJ2-7	TRBD1	CSAVGQSYEQYF	TGCAGCGCAGTGGGACAGTCCTACGAGCAGTACTTC
TRBV6-5	15	many	TRBJ2-5	TRBD1	CASSYGNRGQETQYF	TGTGCCAGCAGTTACGGGAACAGGGGCCAAGAGACCCAGTACTTC
TRBV20-1	15	.	TRBJ1-5	.	CSAAGWREGNQPQHF	TGCAGTGCTGCCGGTTGGAGGGAGGGAAATCAGCCCCAGCATTTT
TRBV29-1	13	many	TRBJ2-7	.	CSVSARRTEEQYF	TGCAGCGTCTCCGCCCGACGCACGGAAGAGCAGTACTTC
TRBV12-3/TRBV12-4	11	.	TRBJ2-3	.	CASSLLGSQYF	TGTGCCAGCAGTTTATTAGGGTCGCAGTATTTT
TRBV12-3/TRBV12-4	13	few	TRBJ2-7	.	CASSFSASYEQYF	TGTGCCAGCAGTTTTTCGGCTTCCTACGAGCAGTACTTC
TRBV20-1	14	few	TRBJ1-2	.	CSAQIGGREEGYTF	TGCAGTGCCCAGATAGGCGGCAGGGAGGAAGGCTACACCTTC
TRBV7-2	15	.	TRBJ2-1	TRBD2	CASSTGLAGRNEQFF	TGTGCCAGCAGCACGGGACTAGCGGGGAGGAATGAGCAGTTCTTC
TRBV29-1	13	few	TRBJ2-1	.	CSGRVLGDNEQFF	TGCAGCGGACGGGTTTTGGGTGACAATGAGCAGTTCTTC
TRBV5-1	16	.	TRBJ2-1	TRBD2	CASSLGGGPYFDEQFF	TGCGCCAGCAGCTTGGGCGGGGGGCCATATTTCGATGAGCAGTTCTTC
TRBV20-1	16	.	TRBJ2-1	TRBD2	CSAKFRLAGSYNEQFF	TGCAGTGCTAAGTTTCGGCTAGCGGGGTCCTACAATGAGCAGTTCTTC
TRBV9	15	.	TRBJ1-2	TRBD1	CASTMLDRGAYGYTF	TGTGCCAGCACCATGCTGGACAGGGGCGCCTATGGCTACACCTTC
TRBV29-1	14	.	TRBJ2-2	.	CSVWGAANTGELFF	TGCAGCGTTTGGGGGGCGGCGAACACCGGGGAGCTGTTTTTT
TRBV9	13	few	TRBJ1-1	.	CASSVGGGDEAFF	TGTGCCAGCAGCGTCGGGGGAGGAGATGAAGCTTTCTTT
TRBV11-2	13	.	TRBJ2-7	.	CASSLSQSYEQYF	TGTGCCAGCAGCTTATCCCAATCCTACGAGCAGTACTTC
TRBV5-1	13	once	TRBJ2-5	.	CASSSASQETQYF	TGCGCCAGCAGCTCGGCTAGTCAAGAGACCCAGTACTTC
TRBV12-3/TRBV12-4	14	.	TRBJ1-1	.	CASSPPRWGTEAFF	TGTGCCAGCAGCCCTCCCCGGTGGGGGACTGAAGCTTTCTTT
TRBV28	15	few	TRBJ2-1	.	CASSGGQSSYNEQFF	TGTGCCAGCAGCGGGGGACAGAGCTCCTACAATGAGCAGTTCTTC
TRBV15	14	.	TRBJ2-7	TRBD1	CATSRDPDRDEQYF	TGTGCCACCAGCAGAGATCCGGACAGGGACGAGCAGTACTTC
TRBV20-1	18	.	TRBJ2-5	.	CSARDQRVREGYQETQYF	TGCAGTGCTAGAGATCAGCGGGTTAGAGAAGGTTACCAAGAGACCCAGTACTTC
TRBV25-1	13	.	TRBJ2-7	.	CASSGAITYEQYF	TGTGCCAGCTCCGGTGCAATAACCTACGAGCAGTACTTC
TRBV21-1	13	.	TRBJ2-3	.	CASSKEGADTQYF	TGTGCCAGCAGCAAAGAAGGGGCCGATACGCAGTATTTT
TRBV12-3/TRBV12-4	14	.	TRBJ1-2	.	CASSLGGPAAGYTF	TGTGCCAGCAGTTTAGGAGGACCAGCTGCGGGCTACACCTTC
TRBV20-1	13	few	TRBJ1-4	.	CSARGRAGEKLFF	TGCAGTGCTAGAGGAAGGGCTGGTGAAAAACTGTTTTTT
TRBV4-2	16	.	TRBJ2-7	.	CASSQEVWGAAYEQYF	TGTGCCAGCAGCCAAGAAGTTTGGGGGGCCGCCTACGAGCAGTACTTC
TRBV7-9	15	few	TRBJ2-5	.	CASSLWADLEETQYF	TGTGCCAGCAGCTTATGGGCGGACTTAGAAGAGACCCAGTACTTC
TRBV6-1	14	.	TRBJ2-6	TRBD1	CASSWDREANVLTF	TGTGCCAGCAGCTGGGACAGGGAGGCCAACGTCCTGACTTTC
TRBV28	15	.	TRBJ2-3	TRBD1	CASPPGTGVVDTQYF	TGTGCCAGTCCCCCCGGGACAGGGGTGGTAGATACGCAGTATTTT
TRBV29-1	15	many	TRBJ2-7	TRBD1	CSVEAGRQGAGEQYF	TGCAGCGTTGAAGCAGGGCGACAGGGGGCGGGCGAGCAGTACTTC
TRBV5-1	14	.	TRBJ1-2	.	CASSLGSGLDGYTF	TGCGCCAGCAGCTTGGGGTCAGGGCTAGATGGCTACACCTTC
TRBV25-1	14	.	TRBJ2-7	TRBD1	CASSRQGRDYEQYF	TGTGCCAGCAGTCGACAGGGAAGGGACTACGAGCAGTACTTC
TRBV20-1	17	few	TRBJ2-1	TRBD2	CSARDVGVAGGPNEQFF	TGCAGTGCTAGAGATGTGGGAGTAGCGGGGGGGCCGAATGAGCAGTTCTTC
TRBV27	16	.	TRBJ2-1	.	CASSLFGGPVGNEQFF	TGTGCCAGCAGTTTATTTGGGGGGCCCGTGGGTAATGAGCAGTTCTTC
TRBV11-2	16	.	TRBJ1-4	.	CASSQTGRSTNEKLFF	TGTGCCAGCAGCCAAACAGGGAGGTCAACTAATGAAAAACTGTTTTTT